A single T cell receptor (beta chain) is shown here with its context. The data are from a study of blood T cell repertoires in COVID-19. Some clones are missing from TCRdb's copy, which holds only in-frame ones; the method was immunoSEQ multiplex PCR. Of 100,000 to 130,000 clones listed, about 90% are singletons. This receptor was taken from a woman under 40 with acute or convalescent COVID-19. Sequencing used peripheral blood.

CDR3 in DNA: TGTGCCAGCAGCTTAGAATCCGGGGTTCATCAGCCCCAGCATTTT. Translated, it gives CASSLESGVHQPQHF. The chain employs TRBV7-6 and TRBJ1-5; D remains unclear. CDR1 is SGHVS and CDR2 is FNYEAQ in the germline V gene. The CDR3 sequence is 15 residues long. Trimming cost V 1 base and J 5 bases, with 12 bases left between them.